This record covers a single T cell receptor (beta chain). Its antigen remains undetermined. Base qualities were left out, and no much larger clone turns up one base away. TCRbeta CDR3 regions were amplified from genomic DNA by means of the immunoSEQ Assay, a bias-controlled multiplex PCR. As for how the authors treated the data: The number of nucleated cells in each sample was estimated from the amplification of reference gene primers within the assay. To quantify the absolute abundance of each unique TCRbeta CDR3 rearrangement, sequence reads were collapsed and filtered. For each sample, productive Simpson clonality was calculated by taking the square root of Simpson's diversity index across productive rearrangements. TCRdb mirrors the immuneACCESS table, restricted to in-frame sequences. Some clones are absent from its copies; in checked studies, under half trace to an unresolved V gene, and the reason for the others is unknown. The DNA was the basis for D and trimming; V, J and clone size are from that table. The sample records under 200,000 clones, approximately 90% of which are singletons. Together, the top ten hold about 6.3% of the sample.

These data belong to a study of blood T cell repertoires in COVID-19 (dated by TCRdb to the early 2020s). Study-wide context: The collaborator samples originated in the United States, Italy and Spain and spanned the acute and convalescent phases of COVID-19. The material from the prospective study consisted of cDNA or gDNA derived from T cells, B-cell-depleted T cells, or PBMCs. The dataset comprised deeply sampled blood TCRbeta repertoires from subjects exposed to, actively infected with, or recovered from COVID-19. The repertoires were made available in a free public database intended to serve as a resource for research on the immune response to SARS-CoV-2. Samples were obtained from the ongoing ImmuneRACE study (first 160 participants) and from 1,000 to 1,500 subjects provided by 6 global collaborators. Sample metadata almost always included a de-identified subject ID, COVID-19 status, age in years and sex. Where available, HLA class I and class II types were obtained from metadata supplied by the sample provider rather than from assay-based typing. Overall study results and their limits: Clinical and demographic metadata were provided uncurated, with the amount varying by source and participant.

Participants in the prospective study were aged roughly 18 to 89 years, lived in 20 to 25 United States geographic areas, and enrolled through a virtual design. In the prospective study, participants were assigned to cohorts based on the clinical history participants reported in a screening survey and a study questionnaire. Recovered participants in ImmuneRACE Cohort 3 were defined by two consecutive negative NP/OP PCR tests, clearance by a healthcare professional, or resolution of symptoms. In the prospective study, mobile phlebotomists collected whole blood, serum and a nasopharyngeal or oropharyngeal swab from each participant. Participants in the prospective study had the option to provide additional blood draws and questionnaires over a 2-month period. Blood samples from the prospective study were shipped frozen or at room temperature prior to DNA extraction. From the germline V gene, CDR1 is MGHRA and CDR2 is YSYEKL. Counted from cysteine to phenylalanine, this CDR3 has 16 amino acids. Only CDR3 DNA is held: 48 bases, read in frame from base 1. Compared with germline, V lacks 1 base and J lacks 5 bases; bases without a gene match: 4.

The rearrangement joined TRBV4-1 to TRBJ2-1; 11 bases in the junction line up with TRBD2. This sequence originates from a woman in her fifties or sixties who had recovered from COVID-19. What was sequenced was PBMCs or T cells enriched from blood (not recorded which). The encoded CDR3 is CASSQVGLAGHNEQFF. The nucleotide sequence reads TGCGCCAGCAGCCAAGTAGGACTAGCGGGCCACAATGAGCAGTTCTTC.